This passage covers 2 T cell receptor beta chains from one sample sequenced in a study of molecular identifiers for immune sequencing clone quantification (dated by TCRdb to the late 2010s). Library preparation employed PCR. Data came from a NextSeq 500. TCRdb reanalyzed the raw reads on its own, using fastp at Q25 for trimming and MiXCR for clone calling, and kept in-frame beta chains. When rows share a CDR3 protein, they turn into one entry using the most common DNA and genes. The sample has around 470,000 distinct CDR3 sequences on record, about 25% of them singletons. Under 0.85% of the sample lies in the top ten. Sequenced input: naive CD8+ T cells from blood, with Jurkat cell RNA spiked in. The meaning of the sample's cell subset or site label: FACS-sorted CD8+CD4-CCR7+CD45RA+ naive T cells. The source of these receptors is a human donor in good health. Some libraries in this study had Jurkat cell RNA spiked in.

This rearrangement joins TRBV10-1 to TRBJ1-1; D gene unclear. V lost 6 bases, J lost 1 base, and 9 bases lay in between. Germline CDR1 WNHNN, CDR2 SYGVQD (reference sequence). The CDR3 sequence is 13 residues long. The CDR3 region has the DNA TGCGCCAGCAGGGCGGAAGGGAACACTGAAGCTTTCTTT. It encodes CASRAEGNTEAFF.

This clonotype was counted ten times or more. The chain joins TRBV28 to TRBJ1-1; D is unresolved. Germline lookup yields CDR1 MDHEN and CDR2 SYDVKM. The V and J ends lost 3 bases and 5 bases respectively, with 10 bases between them. The CDR3 spans 13 residues. CDR3 nucleotide sequence: TGTGCCAGCAGTTTTACTGGGTGGACTGAAGCTTTCTTT. This codes for CASSFTGWTEAFF.